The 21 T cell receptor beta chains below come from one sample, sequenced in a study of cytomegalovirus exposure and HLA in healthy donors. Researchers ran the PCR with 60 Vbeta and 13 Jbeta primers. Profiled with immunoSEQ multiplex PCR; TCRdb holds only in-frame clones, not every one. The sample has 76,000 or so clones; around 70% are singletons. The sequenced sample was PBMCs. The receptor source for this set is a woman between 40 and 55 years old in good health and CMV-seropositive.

The CDR3 protein is CSVEIRDSRTDTQYF. The DNA for the CDR3 is TGCAGCGTTGAGATACGGGACTCCCGGACAGATACGCAGTATTTT. The J gene is TRBJ2-3, the V gene TRBV29-1, with a possible D match to TRBD2 (6 bases). V was trimmed by 3 bases and J by 3 bases, leaving 16 bases between them. The CDR3 runs 15 residues. In germline, CDR1 is SQVTM, CDR2 ANQGSEA.

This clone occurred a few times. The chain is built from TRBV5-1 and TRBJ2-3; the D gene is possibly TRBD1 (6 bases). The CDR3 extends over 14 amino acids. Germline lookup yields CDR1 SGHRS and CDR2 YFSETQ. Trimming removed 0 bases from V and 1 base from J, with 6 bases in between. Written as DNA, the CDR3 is TGCGCCAGCAGCTTGGACAGGGGCACAGATACGCAGTATTTT. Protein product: CASSLDRGTDTQYF.

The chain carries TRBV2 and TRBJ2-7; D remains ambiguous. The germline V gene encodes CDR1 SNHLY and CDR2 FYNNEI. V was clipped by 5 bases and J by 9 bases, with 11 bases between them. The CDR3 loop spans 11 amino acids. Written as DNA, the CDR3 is TGTGCCAGCAGTACCGCTCTAGGGCAGTACTTC. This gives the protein CASSTALGQYF.

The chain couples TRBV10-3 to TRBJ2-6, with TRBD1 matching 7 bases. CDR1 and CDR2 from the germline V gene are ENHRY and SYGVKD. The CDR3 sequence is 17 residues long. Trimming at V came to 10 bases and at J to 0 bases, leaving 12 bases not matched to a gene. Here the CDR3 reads CASHPGQFISGANVLTF. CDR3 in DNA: TGTGCCAGCCACCCGGGACAGTTTATCTCTGGGGCCAACGTCCTGACTTTC.

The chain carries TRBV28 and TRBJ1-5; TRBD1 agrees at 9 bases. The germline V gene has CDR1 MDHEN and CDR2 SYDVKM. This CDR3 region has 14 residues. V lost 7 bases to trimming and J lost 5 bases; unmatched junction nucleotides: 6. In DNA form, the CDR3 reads TGTGCCAGCATTACCGGACAGGGGTATCAGCCCCAGCATTTT. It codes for CASITGQGYQPQHF. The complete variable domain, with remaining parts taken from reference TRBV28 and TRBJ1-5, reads DVKVTQSSRYLVKRTGEKVFLECVQDMDHENMFWYRQDPGLGLRLIYFSYDVKMKEKGDIPEGYSVSREKKERFSLILESASTNQTSMYLCASITGQGYQPQHFGDGTRLSIL.

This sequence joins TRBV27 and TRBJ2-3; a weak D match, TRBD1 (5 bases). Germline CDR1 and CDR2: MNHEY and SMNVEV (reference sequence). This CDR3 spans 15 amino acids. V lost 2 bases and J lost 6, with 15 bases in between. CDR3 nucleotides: TGTGCCAGCAGTTTAATCCCCGAAGGGGCTGATACGCAGTATTTT. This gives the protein CASSLIPEGADTQYF.

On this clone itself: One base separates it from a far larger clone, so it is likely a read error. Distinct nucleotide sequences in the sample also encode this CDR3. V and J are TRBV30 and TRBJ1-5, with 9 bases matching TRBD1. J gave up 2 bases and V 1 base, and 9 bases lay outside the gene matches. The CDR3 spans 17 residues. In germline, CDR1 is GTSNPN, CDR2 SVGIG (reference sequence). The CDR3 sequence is CAWSAQGALGGNQPQHF. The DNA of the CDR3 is TGTGCCTGGAGTGCACAGGGGGCACTAGGGGGCAATCAGCCCCAGCATTTT. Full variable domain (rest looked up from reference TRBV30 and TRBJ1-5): SQTIHQWPATLVQPVGSPLSLECTVEGTSNPNLYWYRQAAGRGLQLLFYSVGIGQISSEVPQNLSASRPQDRQFILSSKKLLLSDSGFYLCAWSAQGALGGNQPQHFGDGTRLSIL.

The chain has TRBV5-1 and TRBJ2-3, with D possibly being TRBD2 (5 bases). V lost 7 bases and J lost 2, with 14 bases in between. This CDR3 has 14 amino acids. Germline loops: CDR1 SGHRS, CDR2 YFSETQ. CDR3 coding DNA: TGCGCCAGCGGGGTGGACTTTGTCACAGATACGCAGTATTTT. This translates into CASGVDFVTDTQYF.

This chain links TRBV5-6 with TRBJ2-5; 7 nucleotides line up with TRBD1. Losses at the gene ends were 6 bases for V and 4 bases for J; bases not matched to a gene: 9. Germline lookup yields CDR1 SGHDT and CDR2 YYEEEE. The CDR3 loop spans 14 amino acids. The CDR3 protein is CASNRQGRGETQYF. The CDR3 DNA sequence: TGTGCCAGCAACCGACAGGGCCGGGGAGAGACCCAGTACTTC.

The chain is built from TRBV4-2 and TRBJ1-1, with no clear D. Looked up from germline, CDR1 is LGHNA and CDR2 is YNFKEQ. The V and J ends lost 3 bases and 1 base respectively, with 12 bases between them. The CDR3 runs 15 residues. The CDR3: CASSHPLRPNTEAFF. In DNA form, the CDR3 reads TGTGCCAGCAGCCATCCCCTTCGTCCGAACACTGAAGCTTTCTTT.

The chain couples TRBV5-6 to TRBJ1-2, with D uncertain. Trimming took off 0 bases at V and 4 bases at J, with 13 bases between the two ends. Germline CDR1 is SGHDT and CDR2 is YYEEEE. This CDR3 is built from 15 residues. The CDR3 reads CASSLASGDLYGYTF. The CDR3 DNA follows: TGTGCCAGCAGCTTGGCCAGCGGGGATCTCTATGGCTACACCTTC. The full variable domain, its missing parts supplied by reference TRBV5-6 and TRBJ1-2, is DAGVTQSPTHLIKTRGQQVTLRCSPKSGHDTVSWYQQALGQGPQFIFQYYEEEERQRGNFPDRFSGHQFPNYSSELNVNALLLGDSALYLCASSLASGDLYGYTFGSGTRLTVV.

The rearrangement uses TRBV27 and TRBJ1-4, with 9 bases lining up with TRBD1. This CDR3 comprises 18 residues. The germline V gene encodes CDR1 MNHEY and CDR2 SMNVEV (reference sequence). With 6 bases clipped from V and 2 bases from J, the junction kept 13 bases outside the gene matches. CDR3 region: CASRRSGTGLSTNEKLFF. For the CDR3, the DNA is TGTGCCAGCAGGCGATCCGGGACAGGGCTCTCGACTAATGAAAAACTGTTTTTT.

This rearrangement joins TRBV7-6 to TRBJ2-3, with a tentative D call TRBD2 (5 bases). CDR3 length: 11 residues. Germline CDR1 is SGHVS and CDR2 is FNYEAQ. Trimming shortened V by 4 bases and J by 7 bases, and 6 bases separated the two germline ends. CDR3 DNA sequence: TGTGCCAGCAGCTCGGACTATACGCAGTATTTT. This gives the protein CASSSDYTQYF.

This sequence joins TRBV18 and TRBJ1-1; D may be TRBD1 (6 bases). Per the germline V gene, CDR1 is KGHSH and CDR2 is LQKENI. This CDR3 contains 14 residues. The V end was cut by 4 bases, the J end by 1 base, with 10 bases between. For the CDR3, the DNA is TGTGCCAGCTCACGAGACAGGAAGAACACTGAAGCTTTCTTT. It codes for CASSRDRKNTEAFF.

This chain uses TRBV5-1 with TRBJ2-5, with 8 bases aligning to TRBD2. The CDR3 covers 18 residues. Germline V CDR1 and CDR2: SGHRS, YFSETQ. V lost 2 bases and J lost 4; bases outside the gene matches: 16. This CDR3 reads CASSFGGRPSGGGETQYF. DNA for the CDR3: TGCGCCAGCAGCTTTGGGGGAAGACCGTCGGGAGGGGGAGAGACCCAGTACTTC.

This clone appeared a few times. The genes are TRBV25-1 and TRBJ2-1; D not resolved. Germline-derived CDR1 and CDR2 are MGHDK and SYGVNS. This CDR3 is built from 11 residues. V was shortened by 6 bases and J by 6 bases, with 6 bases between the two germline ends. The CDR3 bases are TGTGCCAGCAGCGCGCTCAATGAGCAGTTCTTC. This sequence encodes CASSALNEQFF.

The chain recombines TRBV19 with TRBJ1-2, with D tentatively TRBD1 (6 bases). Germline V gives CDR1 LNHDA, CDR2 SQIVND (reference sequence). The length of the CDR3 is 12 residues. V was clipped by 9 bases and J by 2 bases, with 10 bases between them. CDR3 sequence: CASRQENYGYTF. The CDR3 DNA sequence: TGTGCCAGCAGACAGGAGAACTATGGCTACACCTTC.

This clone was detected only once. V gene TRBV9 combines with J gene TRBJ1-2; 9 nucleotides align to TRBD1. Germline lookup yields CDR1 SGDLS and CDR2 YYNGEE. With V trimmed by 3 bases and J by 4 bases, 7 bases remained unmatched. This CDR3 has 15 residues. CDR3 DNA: TGTGCCAGCAGCGCAGGGACAGGGACATTCTATGGCTACACCTTC. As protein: CASSAGTGTFYGYTF.

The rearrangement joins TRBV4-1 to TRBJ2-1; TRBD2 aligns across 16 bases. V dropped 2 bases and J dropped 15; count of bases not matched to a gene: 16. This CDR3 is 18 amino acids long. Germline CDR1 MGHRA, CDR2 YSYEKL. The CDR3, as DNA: TGCGCCAGCAGCCAACCACCTCAGGGACTAGCGGGGGGGCCTGGTCTGTTCTTC. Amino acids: CASSQPPQGLAGGPGLFF.

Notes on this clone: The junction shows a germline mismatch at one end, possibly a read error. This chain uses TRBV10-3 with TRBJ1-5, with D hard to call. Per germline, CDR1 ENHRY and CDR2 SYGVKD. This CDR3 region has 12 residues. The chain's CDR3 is CAISKSRSPQHF. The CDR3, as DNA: TGTGCCATCAGTAAGTCAAGGAGCCCCCAGCATTTT.

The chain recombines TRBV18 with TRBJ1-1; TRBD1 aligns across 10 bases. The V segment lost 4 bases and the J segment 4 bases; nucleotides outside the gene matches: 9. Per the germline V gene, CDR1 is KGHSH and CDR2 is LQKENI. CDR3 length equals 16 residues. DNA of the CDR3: TGTGCCAGCTCACAGTCCCGACAGGGGGCAGGCACTGAAGCTTTCTTT. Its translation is CASSQSRQGAGTEAFF.